The 12 T cell receptor beta chains below were found in one sample sequenced in a study of beta chain features in type 1 diabetes (dated 2018 in TCRdb). General study outcomes and caveats: In all four CD4+ subsets, TCRB CDR3 length was moderately but significantly shorter in type 1 diabetes patients.

Libraries were built with the immunoSEQ multiplex PCR assay. The High Capacity cDNA Reverse Transcription Kit was used to reverse transcribe all of the isolated RNA, meaning that expressed TCRB transcripts were what got sequenced. TCRdb holds this immuneACCESS table with in-frame rearrangements only. Some clones are missing; in checked studies, unresolved V genes explain under half, and the rest has no known cause. Across this sample there are roughly 160,000 clones, with roughly 8% seen only once. The ten top clones hold 0.5% of the sample. Their recognized antigens are unknown. The sequencing sample was made of central memory CD4+ T cells from blood. The receptor set was obtained from a man younger than 35 with type 1 diabetes.

The J gene is TRBJ1-5, the V gene TRBV4-2; D gene uncertain. The germline V gene encodes CDR1 LGHNA and CDR2 YNFKEQ. This CDR3 spans 15 amino acids. V lost 4 bases and J 7 bases, leaving 17 bases between the germline ends. The CDR3, as DNA: TGTGCCAGCAGCCGAGGGCTACAAGGAGGCCAGCCCCAGCATTTT. This gives the protein CASSRGLQGGQPQHF.

The sample holds a few counts of this clone. The V and J genes are TRBV27 and TRBJ2-7; 12 bases map to TRBD1. Trimming took 6 bases from V and 7 from J; bases not matched to a gene: 7. The V gene's germline CDR1 is MNHEY and CDR2 SMNVEV (reference sequence). The CDR3 has 14 amino acids. Written as DNA, the CDR3 is TGTGCCAGCAGACCCCGGGACAGGGGGCGAGAGCAGTACTTC. Its translation: CASRPRDRGREQYF.

This chain joins TRBV11-2 and TRBJ2-7; 7 bases line up with TRBD2. CDR1 is SGHAT and CDR2 is FQNNGV in the germline V gene. This CDR3 is 14 amino acids long. With V trimmed by 5 bases and J by 0 bases, 4 bases remained unmatched. The CDR3 spells CASSAGDVSYEQYF. The CDR3 DNA reads TGTGCCAGCAGCGCGGGGGACGTCTCCTACGAGCAGTACTTC.

The chain links TRBV14 to TRBJ2-5, with 11 positions matching TRBD2. This CDR3 region has 15 residues. Per germline, CDR1 SGHDN and CDR2 FVKESK. V lost 4 bases, J lost 5 bases, and 6 bases stayed unmatched. CDR3 residues: CASSLLAGGTETQYF. CDR3 bases: TGTGCCAGCAGCCTCCTAGCGGGGGGCACGGAGACCCAGTACTTC. Filled out from reference TRBV14 and TRBJ2-5, the complete variable domain reads EAGVTQFPSHSVIEKGQTVTLRCDPISGHDNLYWYRRVMGKEIKFLLHFVKESKQDESGMPNNRFLAERTGGTYSTLKVQPAELEDSGVYFCASSLLAGGTETQYFGPGTRLLVL.

The chain links TRBV6-5 to TRBJ1-5, with 9 bases identical to TRBD1. This CDR3 has 14 residues. CDR1 and CDR2 (germline): MNHEY, SVGAGI. After removal of 6 bases from V and 6 bases from J, the junction contained 6 bases not matched to a gene. The CDR3 region has the DNA TGTGCCAGCAGGGCCCGACAGGGGGTTCAGCCCCAGCATTTT. Encoded protein: CASRARQGVQPQHF.

In its sample, this clone was seen a few times. The chain is built from TRBV28 and TRBJ1-4; no firm D call. The CDR3 length is 14 residues. V was trimmed by 6 bases and J by 3 bases, leaving 11 bases between them. Germline values: CDR1 MDHEN, CDR2 SYDVKM. The DNA for the CDR3 is TGTGCCAGCAGACTGGGCCATCCTAATGAAAAACTGTTTTTT. Translated: CASRLGHPNEKLFF.

The CDR3 sequence: CASSTYWETQYF. In DNA, the CDR3 is TGTGCCAGCAGCACTTACTGGGAGACCCAGTACTTC. The chain recombines TRBV5-6 with TRBJ2-7, with D uncertain. The DNA matches TRBJ2-5 better at its end, which makes the J call doubtful. This CDR3 spans 12 amino acids. Germline V gives CDR1 SGHDT, CDR2 YYEEEE.

This clone was observed a handful of times. V usage is TRBV5-6 and J usage is TRBJ2-7; D call uncertain. Trimming shortened V by 5 bases and J by 3 bases, and 6 bases separated the two germline ends. Germline-derived CDR1 and CDR2 are SGHDT and YYEEEE. This CDR3 comprises 11 residues. CDR3 DNA sequence: TGTGCCAGCAGTACCTACTACGAGCAGTACTTC. This encodes CASSTYYEQYF. The full variable domain, rest sourced from reference TRBV5-6 and TRBJ2-7, is DAGVTQSPTHLIKTRGQQVTLRCSPKSGHDTVSWYQQALGQGPQFIFQYYEEEERQRGNFPDRFSGHQFPNYSSELNVNALLLGDSALYLCASSTYYEQYFGPGTRLTVT.

The rearrangement uses TRBV18 and TRBJ2-7; 7 nucleotides agree with TRBD2. The CDR3 has 15 amino acids. V lost 2 bases, J lost 4 bases, and 8 bases stayed unmatched. The germline V gene has CDR1 KGHSH and CDR2 LQKENI. In DNA form, the CDR3 reads TGTGCCAGCTCACCAACGACTAGCTCGAGGTACGAGCAGTACTTC. Amino acid sequence: CASSPTTSSRYEQYF.

In its sample, this clone was seen a few times. The chain couples TRBV2 to TRBJ1-5; 8 bases align to TRBD1. With 8 bases clipped from V and 0 bases from J, the junction kept 3 bases outside the gene matches. The CDR3 has 14 residues. CDR1 is SNHLY and CDR2 is FYNNEI in the germline V gene. The CDR3 here is CASADRDSNQPQHF. The CDR3 DNA reads TGTGCCAGCGCGGACAGGGATAGCAATCAGCCCCAGCATTTT.

The chain uses TRBV5-1 and TRBJ1-5; 7 bases are shared with TRBD1. Germline lookup yields CDR1 SGHRS and CDR2 YFSETQ. V shed 7 bases and J 4 bases; nucleotides not matched to a gene: 8. CDR3 length equals 14 residues. CDR3 coding DNA: TGCGCCAGCGCGCCGGGGACAGAAAATCAGCCCCAGCATTTT. This codes for CASAPGTENQPQHF. The complete variable domain, with remaining parts taken from reference TRBV5-1 and TRBJ1-5, reads KAGVTQTPRYLIKTRGQQVTLSCSPISGHRSVSWYQQTPGQGLQFLFEYFSETQRNKGNFPGRFSGRQFSNSRSEMNVSTLELGDSALYLCASAPGTENQPQHFGDGTRLSIL.

This chain joins TRBV6-6 and TRBJ1-5; no definite D call. CDR1 MNHNY and CDR2 SVGAGI come from the germline V gene (reference sequence). The CDR3 is made up of 15 amino acids. V lost 5 bases to trimming and J lost 7 bases, with 18 bases between them. CDR3 DNA: TGTGCCAGCAGTGATCCCCCAGGTTTTGGGCAGCCCCAGCATTTT. Its translation: CASSDPPGFGQPQHF.